Sequencing of this T cell receptor (beta chain) was carried out in a study of T-cell reconstitution after alpha-beta-depleted transplantation in children. This clonotype was counted a few times. The CDR3 extends over 19 amino acids. The germline V gene has CDR1 SGHAT and CDR2 FQDESV (reference sequence). The V end was cut by 5 bases, the J end by 4 bases, with 27 bases between. Preparation of the TCRbeta library involved a method that used unique molecular identifiers. TCRdb processed the PCR reads anew with MiXCR; each CDR3 protein has one entry. Of about half a million distinct CDR3 sequences listed, roughly an eighth were seen once; the top ten hold roughly 5.4%.

The source is a human donor who donated a stem cell graft to a child with combined immunodeficiency. Sequenced here: PBMCs from the stem cell graft donor, sampled from the stem cell graft. This sequence joins TRBV11-1 and TRBJ2-1, with D possibly matching TRBD1 (6 bases). The CDR3 here is CASSPNRAQGKNPYNEQFF. The CDR3 region has the DNA TGTGCCAGCAGCCCGAACAGGGCCCAGGGCAAAAACCCTTACAATGAGCAGTTCTTC.